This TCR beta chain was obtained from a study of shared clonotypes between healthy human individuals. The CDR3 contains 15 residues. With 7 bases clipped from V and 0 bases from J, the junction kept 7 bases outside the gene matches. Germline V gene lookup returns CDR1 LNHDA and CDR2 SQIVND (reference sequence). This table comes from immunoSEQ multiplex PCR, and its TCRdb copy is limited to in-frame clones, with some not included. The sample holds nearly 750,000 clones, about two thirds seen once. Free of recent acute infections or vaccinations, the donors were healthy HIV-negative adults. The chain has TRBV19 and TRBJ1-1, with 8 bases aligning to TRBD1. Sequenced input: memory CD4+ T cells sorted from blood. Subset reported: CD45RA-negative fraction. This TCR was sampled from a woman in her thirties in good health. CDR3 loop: CASTPTGGLNTEAFF. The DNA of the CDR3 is TGTGCCAGTACCCCAACAGGGGGACTGAACACTGAAGCTTTCTTT.